This T cell receptor (beta chain) was retrieved from a study of cytomegalovirus exposure and HLA in healthy donors. Background on the study: A preliminary data release comprised roughly 80 million unique TCRs obtained from HLA-typed donors. Points from the study as a whole: Presence/absence analyses rested on an assumption that sequencing depth was roughly uniform across donors.

V dropped 6 bases and J dropped 3; count of bases not matched to a gene: 7. The CDR3 spans 14 residues. CDR1 and CDR2 from the germline V gene are SGHTA and FQGNSA. Note on this clone: The antigen is not known.

PCR employed 60 Vbeta and 13 Jbeta primers. TCRdb's table, derived via immunoSEQ multiplex PCR, lists solely in-frame clones and lacks some. The sample has 75,000 to 90,000 clones, 65% to 85% seen once. Sequences were obtained from PBMCs. The chain has TRBV7-2 and TRBJ2-7; 8 nucleotides match TRBD1. This clonotype was obtained from a woman between 40 and 50 years old in good health and CMV-seropositive. The CDR3: CASSPPDRVYEQYF. In nucleotides, the CDR3 is TGTGCCAGCAGTCCGCCGGACAGGGTCTACGAGCAGTACTTC.